This passage covers 24 T cell receptor beta chains from one sample sequenced in a study of blood T cell repertoires in COVID-19. Data came from immunoSEQ multiplex PCR; TCRdb stores just in-frame clones and leaves some out. Found here are 310,000 or so clones, 70% to 90% of them singletons; the top ten hold 2% to 2.5%. Sample: peripheral blood. Receptors originate from a woman in her twenties or thirties who had recovered from COVID-19.

The chain combines TRBV29-1 with TRBJ2-3; the D gene is possibly TRBD2 (7 bases). Between the trimmed V and J ends, which lost 2 bases and 4 bases, there was a span of 19 bases. The CDR3 has 16 amino acids. The germline CDR1 and CDR2 sequences are SQVTM and ANQGSEA. CDR3 in amino acids: CSVEFPDGGRPDTQYF. The DNA of the CDR3 is TGCAGCGTTGAATTCCCAGACGGGGGGCGCCCAGATACGCAGTATTTT.

The chain has TRBV4-1 and TRBJ1-2, with D perhaps matching TRBD1 (6 bases). Germline V gene sequence: CDR1 MGHRA, CDR2 YSYEKL. The CDR3 loop spans 15 amino acids. V shed 5 bases and J shed 4 bases, with 17 bases lying between them. This CDR3 is CASSYQSGGTYGYTF. The CDR3 nucleotides are TGCGCCAGCAGCTACCAAAGCGGGGGCACCTATGGCTACACCTTC.

This clone was recorded a few times. The V and J genes are TRBV9 and TRBJ2-1; 9 bases align to TRBD2. V was clipped by 2 bases and J by 2 bases; unmatched bases: 5. There are 16 residues in the CDR3. Germline V gives CDR1 SGDLS, CDR2 YYNGEE. For the CDR3, the DNA is TGTGCCAGCAGCGTGGGGACTAGCAGGACCTACAATGAGCAGTTCTTC. Its protein product is CASSVGTSRTYNEQFF. Based on the CDR3 plus reference TRBV9 and TRBJ2-1, the full variable domain is DSGVTQTPKHLITATGQRVTLRCSPRSGDLSVYWYQQSLDQGLQFLIQYYNGEERAKGNILERFSAQQFPDLHSELNLSSLELGDSALYFCASSVGTSRTYNEQFFGPGTRLTVL.

The chain combines TRBV5-6 with TRBJ2-5; D not certain. Between the trimmed V and J ends, which lost 3 bases and 0 bases, there was a span of 3 bases. This CDR3 contains 12 residues. Germline V lookup: CDR1 SGHDT, CDR2 YYEEEE. The DNA of the CDR3 is TGTGCCAGCAGCTCCTACCAAGAGACCCAGTACTTC. This encodes CASSSYQETQYF.

The chain recombines TRBV7-2 with TRBJ2-3; 9 bases map to TRBD2. The CDR3 spans 16 residues. The J segment lost 4 bases and the V segment lost 3 bases, leaving 8 bases of the junction unmatched. CDR1 and CDR2 (germline): SGHTA, FQGNSA. CDR3 DNA: TGTGCCAGCAGCTTGGGAGCGGGAGGACTGGCAGATACGCAGTATTTT. Protein sequence: CASSLGAGGLADTQYF. Together with reference TRBV7-2 and TRBJ2-3, the CDR3 gives the full variable domain: GAGVSQSPSNKVTEKGKDVELRCDPISGHTALYWYRQSLGQGLEFLIYFQGNSAPDKSGLPSDRFSAERTGGSVSTLTIQRTQQEDSAVYLCASSLGAGGLADTQYFGPGTRLTVL.

The sample holds a few counts of this clone. This chain links TRBV21-1 with TRBJ2-7; TRBD2, the D gene given by the table, was not confirmed from the DNA. TRBV21-1 is annotated as a pseudogene. The CDR3 length is 11 residues. For the CDR3, the DNA is TGTGCCAGCAGCACTTCTTTGGAGCAGTACTTC. Translating gives CASSTSLEQYF.

This rearrangement joins TRBV10-2 to TRBJ2-2; no firm D call. The CDR3 runs 13 residues. Germline V lookup: CDR1 WSHSY, CDR2 SAAADI. The V and J ends lost 2 bases and 8 bases respectively, with 9 bases between them. The CDR3 DNA follows: TGCGCCAGCAGTGAGCTCCACCAGGGGGAGCTGTTTTTT. Protein product: CASSELHQGELFF.

This clone was observed a single time. V gene TRBV6-1 combines with J gene TRBJ1-2; D perhaps matches TRBD1 (5 bases). Germline V CDR1 and CDR2: MNHNS, SASEGT. CDR3 length: 15 amino acids. Trimming pared 0 bases from V and 4 bases from J, leaving 12 bases between. This chain's CDR3 is CASSEADDSSYGYTF. The CDR3 DNA reads as TGTGCCAGCAGTGAAGCGGACGACAGCTCCTATGGCTACACCTTC.

This chain links TRBV7-3 with TRBJ2-2; 10 positions match TRBD2. Germline-derived CDR1 and CDR2 are SGHTA and FQGTGA. The CDR3 sequence is 17 residues long. V gave up 5 bases and J gave up 6 bases; unmatched junction bases: 12. CDR3 sequence: CASSPQGLATGSGELFF. The CDR3 DNA reads as TGTGCCAGCAGCCCACAGGGACTAGCGACGGGTTCCGGGGAGCTGTTTTTT.

This sequence joins TRBV6-2 or TRBV6-3 and TRBJ2-5, with 8 bases identical to TRBD2. The V gene's germline CDR1 is MNHEY and CDR2 SVGEGT. The CDR3 runs 16 residues. V shed 2 bases and J 5 bases; nucleotides not matched to a gene: 10. CDR3 DNA sequence: TGTGCCAGCAGTTACGCGGGGGGCCCACGGCTGGAGACCCAGTACTTC. Translation gives CASSYAGGPRLETQYF.

V and J are TRBV7-9 and TRBJ2-1, with 9 bases matching TRBD2. The trim removed 5 bases at V and 3 bases at J, leaving 8 bases unmatched. Germline V CDR1 and CDR2: SEHNR, FQNEAQ (reference sequence). CDR3 length: 16 amino acids. The CDR3 region has the DNA TGTGCCAGCAGCCTCATAGCGGGGGCCAGCTACAATGAGCAGTTCTTC. The encoded protein is CASSLIAGASYNEQFF.

The chain carries TRBV6-1 and TRBJ2-1; D gene unclear. Germline CDR1 reads MNHNS; CDR2 reads SASEGT. The CDR3 contains 16 residues. The V and J ends lost 2 bases and 2 bases respectively, with 13 bases between them. CDR3 region: CASSEFGSQPYNEQFF. The CDR3 nucleotides read TGTGCCAGCAGTGAATTCGGTAGCCAACCCTACAATGAGCAGTTCTTC.

This clone was picked up one time. The chain's CDR3 is CASSQVGVLYGYTF. The CDR3 DNA reads as TGTGCCAGCAGCCAAGTTGGAGTACTTTATGGCTACACCTTC. This chain links TRBV3-1 (or the pseudogene TRBV3-2) with TRBJ1-2; D ambiguous. Trimming stripped 1 base from V and 5 bases from J, with 11 bases between. From germline, CDR1 is LGHDT and CDR2 YNNKEL (reference sequence). This CDR3 has 14 amino acids.

The gene calls are TRBV4-2 and TRBJ2-6, with D possibly TRBD1 on 5 matching bases. The CDR3 runs to 16 residues. V dropped 0 bases and J dropped 0 bases, with 6 bases sitting between them. Germline values: CDR1 LGHNA, CDR2 YNFKEQ. Here the CDR3 DNA reads TGTGCCAGCAGCCAAGAGCAGGGCTCTGGGGCCAACGTCCTGACTTTC. Protein sequence: CASSQEQGSGANVLTF.

The J gene is TRBJ2-1, the V gene TRBV3-1 (or the pseudogene TRBV3-2), with a tentative D call TRBD2 (7 bases). Germline loops: CDR1 LGHDT, CDR2 YNNKEL (reference sequence). The CDR3 totals 15 residues. V lost 5 bases, J lost 5 bases, and 16 bases lay in between. The CDR3 is CASSFTAGANNEQFF. In DNA form, the CDR3 reads TGTGCCAGCAGCTTTACGGCGGGGGCCAACAATGAGCAGTTCTTC.

V and J are TRBV11-2 and TRBJ1-2; 7 positions agree with TRBD1. The CDR3 is made up of 14 amino acids. Germline-derived CDR1 and CDR2 are SGHAT and FQNNGV. The trim removed 4 bases at V and 7 bases at J, leaving 9 bases unmatched. The DNA for the CDR3 is TGTGCCAGCAGCTCCCGGACAGGCTTTAGTGGCTACACCTTC. It specifies CASSSRTGFSGYTF.

This chain uses TRBV7-9 with TRBJ1-1; TRBD1 aligns across 7 bases. Germline CDR1 is SEHNR and CDR2 is FQNEAQ (reference sequence). The junction had 3 bases not matched to a gene; V was cut back by 5 bases and J by 6 bases. The CDR3 covers 12 residues. In nucleotides, the CDR3 is TGTGCCAGCAGCCCAAGGGGGCCTGAAGCTTTCTTT. Protein product: CASSPRGPEAFF.

This clone was counted a single time. The chain uses TRBV6-1 and TRBJ2-1; TRBD1 aligns across 10 bases. Germline-derived CDR1 and CDR2 are MNHNS and SASEGT. With 2 bases clipped from V and 5 bases from J, the junction kept 6 bases outside the gene matches. The CDR3 sequence is 16 residues long. The CDR3 DNA reads as TGTGCCAGCAGTGAAAGGGAGGGACAGGGGAACAATGAGCAGTTCTTC. Its protein is CASSEREGQGNNEQFF.

The rearrangement uses TRBV3-1 (or the pseudogene TRBV3-2) and TRBJ1-2; the D gene is possibly TRBD1 (5 bases). This CDR3 spans 13 amino acids. Germline loops: CDR1 LGHDT, CDR2 YNNKEL (reference sequence). Trimming cost V 7 bases and J 4 bases, with 13 bases left between them. The CDR3 region has the DNA TGTGCCAGCAACACTTGGGGCTCCTATGGCTACACCTTC. It yields the protein CASNTWGSYGYTF.

The chain joins TRBV18 to TRBJ2-1; TRBD1 matches 8 bases. V gave up 3 bases and J gave up 7 bases; unmatched junction bases: 5. Germline V gives CDR1 KGHSH, CDR2 LQKENI. CDR3 size: 14 residues. The CDR3 DNA reads TGTGCCAGCTCACCGGAGACAGGGGAGAATGAGCAGTTCTTC. Protein product: CASSPETGENEQFF.

About this clone: The same CDR3 is also encoded by other DNA sequences in this sample. The J gene is TRBJ2-2, the V gene TRBV21-1; the DNA was not compared with TRBD1, the D call given in the table. TRBV21-1 is deemed a pseudogene. The CDR3 runs 18 residues. The CDR3 loop is CASSKGSTAAKNTGELFF. As DNA, the CDR3 is TGTGCCAGCAGCAAAGGGTCGACAGCCGCGAAAAACACCGGGGAGCTGTTTTTT.

The V gene is TRBV18, the J gene TRBJ1-1; D is undetermined. Trimming cost V 6 bases and J 2 bases, with 13 bases left between them. Germline V lookup: CDR1 KGHSH, CDR2 LQKENI. The length of the CDR3 is 14 residues. Written as DNA, the CDR3 is TGTGCCAGCTCCCAGGAACAGATCAACACTGAAGCTTTCTTT. This codes for CASSQEQINTEAFF.

A single count supports this clone. This chain uses TRBV5-6 with TRBJ1-5, with D perhaps TRBD1 (6 bases). This CDR3 contains 14 residues. Germline CDR1 is SGHDT and CDR2 is YYEEEE. The V end was cut by 1 base, the J end by 6 bases, with 11 bases between. DNA for the CDR3: TGTGCCAGCAGCTTGTTCCAGGGGAGTCAGCCCCAGCATTTT. It codes for CASSLFQGSQPQHF. Full variable domain (missing parts from reference TRBV5-6 and TRBJ1-5): DAGVTQSPTHLIKTRGQQVTLRCSPKSGHDTVSWYQQALGQGPQFIFQYYEEEERQRGNFPDRFSGHQFPNYSSELNVNALLLGDSALYLCASSLFQGSQPQHFGDGTRLSIL.

This clone came up once. The chain uses TRBV4-3 and TRBJ2-1, with TRBD2 matching 9 bases. CDR1 and CDR2 (germline): LGHNA, YSLEER. Trimming removed 3 bases from V and 1 base from J; junction bases left unmatched: 7. The CDR3 is made up of 17 amino acids. The CDR3 protein is CASSQGSGSRSYNEQFF. Written as DNA, the CDR3 is TGCGCCAGCAGCCAGGGTAGCGGGAGTAGATCCTACAATGAGCAGTTCTTC.